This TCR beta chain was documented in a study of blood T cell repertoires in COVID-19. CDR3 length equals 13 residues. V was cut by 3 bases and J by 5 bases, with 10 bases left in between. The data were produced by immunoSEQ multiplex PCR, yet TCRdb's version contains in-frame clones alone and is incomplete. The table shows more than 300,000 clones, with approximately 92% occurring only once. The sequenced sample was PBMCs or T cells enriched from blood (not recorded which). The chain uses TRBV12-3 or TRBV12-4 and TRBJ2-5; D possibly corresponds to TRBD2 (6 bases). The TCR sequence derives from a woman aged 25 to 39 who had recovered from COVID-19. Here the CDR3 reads CASSFLEGETQYF. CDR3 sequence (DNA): TGTGCCAGCAGTTTCTTGGAGGGGGAGACCCAGTACTTC.